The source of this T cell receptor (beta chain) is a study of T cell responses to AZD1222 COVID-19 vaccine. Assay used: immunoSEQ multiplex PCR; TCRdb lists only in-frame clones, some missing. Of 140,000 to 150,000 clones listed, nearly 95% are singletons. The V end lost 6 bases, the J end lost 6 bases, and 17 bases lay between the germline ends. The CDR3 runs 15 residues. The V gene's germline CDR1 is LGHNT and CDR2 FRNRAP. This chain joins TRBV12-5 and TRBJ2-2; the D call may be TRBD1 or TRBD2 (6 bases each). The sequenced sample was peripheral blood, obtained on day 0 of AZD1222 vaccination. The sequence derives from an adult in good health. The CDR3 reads CASGPSGGASGELFF. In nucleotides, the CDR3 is TGTGCTAGTGGCCCATCCGGGGGCGCTTCCGGGGAGCTGTTTTTT.